Shown below are 15 T cell receptor beta chains from a single sample sequenced in a study of post-analysis software for immune sequencing data. Study-wide findings and caveats: Compared with controls, patients had more of about 5 TRBV segments, including TRBV5-6, TRBV5-1 and TRBV20-1.

The TCR beta cDNA libraries carried unique molecular identifiers. Via MiXCR, TCRdb re-called the PCR reads, giving one row per CDR3 protein. This table holds some 240,000 distinct CDR3 sequences, roughly a third found once. No cognate antigen is known for these TCRs. The sample consisted of blood. The receptors were sampled from a girl aged 10 to 17 with multiple sclerosis.

This clonotype was seen many times. This chain uses TRBV20-1 with TRBJ1-4; TRBD1 matches at 7 bases. Trimming took 6 bases from V and 3 from J; bases not matched to a gene: 4. The CDR3 extends over 13 amino acids. Germline loops: CDR1 DFQATT, CDR2 SNEGSKA (reference sequence). The CDR3 protein is CSAHDRANEKLFF. The CDR3 bases are TGCAGTGCACACGACAGGGCTAATGAAAAACTGTTTTTT.

The V gene is TRBV12-3 or TRBV12-4, the J gene TRBJ2-3; TRBD2 matches 8 bases. This CDR3 region has 13 residues. The V gene end was trimmed by 5 bases and the J gene end by 9 bases; junction bases not matched to a gene: 7. CDR3 bases: TGTGCCAGCAGTACGAACCTAGCGGGCACGCAGTATTTT. This translates into CASSTNLAGTQYF.

The rearrangement joins TRBV4-2 to TRBJ2-1, with TRBD1 matching 7 bases. V shed 0 bases, J shed 4 bases, and the junction held 3 bases outside the gene matches. In germline, CDR1 is LGHNA, CDR2 YNFKEQ. CDR3 length: 15 residues. The CDR3 region is CASSQEGDSYNEQFF. CDR3 bases: TGTGCCAGCAGCCAAGAAGGGGACAGTTACAATGAGCAGTTCTTC.

This clonotype was counted between two and nine times. V is TRBV10-3 and J is TRBJ2-3; 8 positions match TRBD1. Germline CDR1 reads ENHRY; CDR2 reads SYGVKD. The CDR3 is 23 amino acids. V was pared by 1 base and J by 8 bases, with 32 bases of the junction left unmatched. CDR3 in amino acids: CAISEFTSRSPGGVKAGSVTQYF. The CDR3 nucleotides read TGTGCCATCAGTGAGTTCACTTCTCGGTCGCCAGGGGGCGTCAAAGCAGGGAGTGTTACGCAGTATTTT.

Note on this clonotype: Given a much more abundant clone one base away, this may be a read error. The chain joins TRBV20-1 to TRBJ2-3; D is possibly TRBD2 (5 bases). Germline V gives CDR1 DFQATT, CDR2 SNEGSKA (reference sequence). This CDR3 contains 12 residues. CDR3 protein: CGAMGGTDTQYF. DNA for the CDR3: TGCGGTGCTATGGGCGGGACAGATACGCAGTATTTT.

CDR3 region: CSASGGLAGPSSYNEQYF. CDR3 nucleotide sequence: TGCAGTGCTAGTGGCGGACTAGCGGGACCCAGCTCCTACAATGAGCAGTACTTC. This chain links TRBV20-1 with TRBJ2-1; 12 bases are a match to TRBD2. The J call could be wrong; TRBJ2-7 is a better fit for the DNA end. Germline V lookup: CDR1 DFQATT, CDR2 SNEGSKA (reference sequence). This CDR3 has 18 residues.

This clonotype was observed many times. V is TRBV7-9 and J is TRBJ1-1, with TRBD1 identical over 7 bases. The germline V gene has CDR1 SEHNR and CDR2 FQNEAQ (reference sequence). With 2 bases clipped from V and 5 bases from J, the junction kept 2 bases outside the gene matches. There are 13 residues in the CDR3. CDR3 sequence: CASSLSRGTEAFF. DNA of the CDR3: TGTGCCAGCAGCTTATCCAGGGGGACTGAAGCTTTCTTT.

This clonotype occurred many times. This chain connects TRBV6-1 to TRBJ1-5, with D unresolved. The ends were cut back, 8 bases at V and 1 base at J, with 9 bases in the middle. The CDR3 runs to 13 residues. Germline V lookup: CDR1 MNHNS, CDR2 SASEGT. The CDR3 region has the DNA TGTGCCAGCCGGGCACGGAGCAATCAGCCCCAGCATTTT. Its protein is CASRARSNQPQHF.

This clonotype has at least ten counts. At one end the junction does not follow the germline gene, possibly because of a read error. The CDR3: CASSLVAHDHETQYF. The CDR3 DNA reads as TGTGCCAGCAGCTTAGTGGCCCACGACCACGAGACCCAGTACTTC. V usage is TRBV7-2 and J usage is TRBJ2-5, with D unclear. CDR1 SGHTA and CDR2 FQGNSA come from the germline V gene. The CDR3 has 15 amino acids.

Notes on this clonotype: A much larger clone sits a single nucleotide away, making a read error possible. As DNA, the CDR3 is TGTGCCGCCCAGGGCTTAAGGCAAGAGACCCAGTACTTC. Translated: CAAQGLRQETQYF. The V and J genes are TRBV24-1 and TRBJ2-5; D possibly corresponds to TRBD1 (5 bases). The CDR3 length is 13 residues. The germline CDR1 and CDR2 sequences are KGHDR and SFDVKD. Trimming removed 12 bases from V and 2 bases from J, with 15 bases in between.

Ten or more counts support this clonotype. J is TRBJ2-3 and V is TRBV5-5; unclear D gene. The germline V gene encodes CDR1 SGHKS and CDR2 YYEKEE (reference sequence). CDR3 length: 15 amino acids. V lost 0 bases, J lost 2 bases, and 10 bases lay in between. CDR3 DNA: TGTGCCAGCAGCTTGGACGGTCACCTCACAGATACGCAGTATTTT. Its protein is CASSLDGHLTDTQYF.

The rearrangement joins TRBV12-3 or TRBV12-4 to TRBJ1-1; a possible D gene is TRBD1 (5 bases). The CDR3 is 13 residues long. Trimming cost V 11 bases and J 1 base, with 14 bases left between them. CDR3: CAGRGQTNTEAFF. CDR3 bases: TGTGCCGGCCGGGGCCAGACGAACACTGAAGCTTTCTTT.

This clonotype was picked up many times. The chain carries TRBV20-1 and TRBJ1-6, with D unclear. This CDR3 contains 11 residues. Germline V gene lookup returns CDR1 DFQATT and CDR2 SNEGSKA (reference sequence). V was shortened by 6 bases and J by 7 bases, with 7 bases between the two germline ends. CDR3 bases: TGCAGTGCAGGCAGCAATTCACCCCTCCACTTT. The encoded protein is CSAGSNSPLHF.

Comment on this clonotype: Being one base from a much bigger clone, this may be a read error. V gene TRBV7-2 combines with J gene TRBJ1-2, with a weak D call TRBD1 (6 bases). V dropped 6 bases and J dropped 4 bases, with 12 bases sitting between them. The CDR3 consists of 13 residues. Germline CDR1 reads SGHTA; CDR2 reads FQGNSA. The DNA of the CDR3 is TGTGCCAGCAGTACAGGGTCTTTCTATGGCTACACCTTC. It encodes CASSTGSFYGYTF.

A few counts support this clonotype. The chain is built from TRBV7-2 and TRBJ1-6, with 8 bases matching TRBD1. CDR1 and CDR2 from the germline V gene are SGHTA and FQGNSA. J gave up 8 bases and V 3 bases, and 3 bases lay outside the gene matches. CDR3 length: 14 residues. CDR3 in DNA: TGTGCCAGCAGCTTGAAGACAGGGGATTCACCCCTCCACTTT. Translating gives CASSLKTGDSPLHF. The full variable domain, rest sourced from reference TRBV7-2 and TRBJ1-6, is GAGVSQSPSNKVTEKGKDVELRCDPISGHTALYWYRQSLGQGLEFLIYFQGNSAPDKSGLPSDRFSAERTGGSVSTLTIQRTQQEDSAVYLCASSLKTGDSPLHFGNGTRLTVT.